Each of the 4 T cell receptor beta chains below was sequenced from the same sample in a study of T-cell reconstitution after alpha-beta-depleted transplantation in children. The TCRbeta library was prepared with unique molecular identifiers. TCRdb recomputed calls from the PCR reads with MiXCR, one row per CDR3 protein. The profile covers some 550,000 distinct CDR3 sequences, with around 20% appearing a single time and 3.3% taken by the ten largest. The material was PBMCs from the stem cell graft donor, obtained from the stem cell graft. The receptors shown here come from a human donor who donated a stem cell graft to a child with acute lymphoblastic leukemia.

The table lists this clonotype with a few counts. This chain uses TRBV12-3 or TRBV12-4 with TRBJ1-4; TRBD1 aligns across 8 bases. The CDR3 covers 14 residues. J was trimmed by 5 bases and V by 5 bases; bases with no gene match: 4. CDR3 region: CASSRTGTNEKLFF. As DNA, the CDR3 is TGTGCCAGCAGTCGGACAGGGACGAATGAAAAACTGTTTTTT.

The genes are TRBV27 and TRBJ2-1, with D possibly TRBD2 on 6 matching bases. V was trimmed by 4 bases and J by 8 bases, leaving 12 bases between them. Germline V CDR1 and CDR2: MNHEY, SMNVEV (reference sequence). The length of the CDR3 is 13 residues. CDR3 loop: CASSSPTRDEQFF. The CDR3 DNA is TGTGCCAGCAGTTCCCCGACTAGAGATGAGCAGTTCTTC.

This chain connects TRBV10-3 to TRBJ2-7; 10 bases agree with TRBD1. Trimming removed 6 bases from V and 4 bases from J; junction bases left unmatched: 9. Germline V gene sequence: CDR1 ENHRY, CDR2 SYGVKD. The CDR3 length is 15 residues. The CDR3 region has the DNA TGTGCCATCAGAAAATGGGGACAGGGGAAGTACGAGCAGTACTTC. It specifies CAIRKWGQGKYEQYF.

This clonotype has just a few counts. The chain is built from TRBV27 and TRBJ2-3, with 13 bases matching TRBD2. CDR3 length: 20 amino acids. CDR1 MNHEY and CDR2 SMNVEV come from the germline V gene (reference sequence). J lost 0 bases, V lost 4 bases, and 13 bases had no gene match. This CDR3 is CASSSLLAGGPLTSTDTQYF. The CDR3 bases are TGTGCCAGCAGTTCTTTACTAGCGGGAGGGCCACTTACTAGCACAGATACGCAGTATTTT.